Below are 18 T cell receptor beta chains sequenced from a single sample in a study of blood T cells in healthy people across ages. Together with a sample-barcoded 5' primer, a J-beta primer mix was included in a second PCR lasting about 6 to 11 cycles. One entry per CDR3 protein, called by TCRdb with MiXCR from the 5' RACE reads. Of about 1.4 million distinct CDR3 sequences in the sample, around 59% were seen once. The sample consisted of blood. Every receptor here comes from a man between 18 and 29 years old in good health.

This chain joins TRBV29-1 and TRBJ2-1, with D possibly TRBD1 on 6 matching bases. This CDR3 comprises 14 residues. The germline gives CDR1 SQVTM, CDR2 ANQGSEA. Deletions cut 6 bases from V and 3 bases from J, with 15 bases between. CDR3 nucleotide sequence: TGCAGCGTCGTCCCGCGGACAGTCTACAATGAGCAGTTCTTC. Its protein product is CSVVPRTVYNEQFF.

This clonotype has at least ten counts. The chain links TRBV10-3 to TRBJ2-3, with 11 bases fitting TRBD2. The CDR3 sequence is 13 residues long. In germline, CDR1 is ENHRY, CDR2 SYGVKD. V shed 8 bases, J shed 5 bases, and the junction held 3 bases outside the gene matches. CDR3 sequence reads: CAILGLAGDTQYF. The CDR3 coding sequence is TGTGCCATCCTAGGACTAGCGGGAGATACGCAGTATTTT.

The J gene is TRBJ2-7, the V gene TRBV6-2 or TRBV6-3, with a weak D call TRBD2 (7 bases). The CDR3 is 16 amino acids. The V and J ends lost 6 bases and 2 bases respectively, with 20 bases between them. CDR1 is MNHEY, CDR2 SVGEGT, per germline. The CDR3: CASRIGGGASTYEQYF. The CDR3 DNA reads TGTGCCAGCAGAATTGGCGGGGGCGCTTCAACCTACGAGCAGTACTTC.

The J gene is TRBJ2-1, the V gene TRBV4-3, with 7 bases matching TRBD2. Judging by the DNA end, TRBJ2-7 fits better; the J call may be wrong. The CDR3 is 17 amino acids. Germline values: CDR1 LGHNA, CDR2 YSLEER. The DNA of the CDR3 is TGCGCCAGCAGCCGGACTGCGTGGGGCGGGGGAATCAATGAGCAGTACTTC. It yields the protein CASSRTAWGGGINEQYF.

The rearrangement joins TRBV28 to TRBJ2-7; D is perhaps TRBD1 (6 bases). Germline V gene sequence: CDR1 MDHEN, CDR2 SYDVKM. Trimming removed 5 bases at V and 4 bases at J, with 12 bases between. CDR3 length: 13 residues. The CDR3 DNA is TGTGCCAGCAGTCCCTCCGACAGGTACGAGCAGTACTTC. As protein: CASSPSDRYEQYF.

The V call is TRBV6-5, the J call TRBJ2-7, with D possibly being TRBD1 (5 bases). The V gene lost 5 bases and the J gene lost 1 base, with 12 bases spanning the gap. CDR3 length: 14 amino acids. Per germline, CDR1 MNHEY and CDR2 SVGAGI. The DNA for the CDR3 is TGTGCCAGCAGTAGACAGCCGTCATCCTACGAGCAGTACTTC. Translation: CASSRQPSSYEQYF.

The chain joins TRBV20-1 to TRBJ2-1, with TRBD1 matching 12 bases. Germline V gene lookup returns CDR1 DFQATT and CDR2 SNEGSKA (reference sequence). The junction had 5 bases not matched to a gene; V was cut back by 6 bases and J by 8 bases. This CDR3 region has 13 residues. CDR3 in amino acids: CSAPGQGADEQFF. CDR3 DNA sequence: TGCAGTGCCCCGGGACAGGGGGCCGATGAGCAGTTCTTC.

The chain joins TRBV6-2 or TRBV6-3 to TRBJ2-2; D is undetermined. The germline gives CDR1 MNHEY, CDR2 SVGEGT. V was pared by 9 bases and J by 2 bases, with 13 bases between. The length of the CDR3 is 14 residues. CDR3 DNA: TGTGCCAGTCTGGCGTGGTCCAACACCGGGGAGCTGTTTTTT. This gives the protein CASLAWSNTGELFF.

In its sample, this clonotype was seen a few times. The chain joins TRBV6-5 to TRBJ1-2; possible D gene TRBD1, 5 bases. The CDR3 is 21 amino acids. CDR1 is MNHEY, CDR2 SVGAGI, per germline. V lost 0 bases, J lost 5 bases, and 31 bases lay in between. CDR3 loop: CASSYSSPGQGASPLDYGYTF. Here the CDR3 DNA reads TGTGCCAGCAGTTACTCGAGTCCTGGTCAGGGCGCGTCTCCTCTAGATTATGGCTACACCTTC.

The chain uses TRBV6-5 and TRBJ1-2; tentative D call: TRBD1 (6 bases). The CDR3 totals 12 residues. V dropped 7 bases and J dropped 6 bases, with 12 bases sitting between them. Germline loops: CDR1 MNHEY, CDR2 SVGAGI. The CDR3 reads CASKGVTHGYTF. The CDR3 DNA is TGTGCCAGCAAGGGGGTAACCCATGGCTACACCTTC.

The chain links TRBV20-1 to TRBJ2-5, with 9 bases matching TRBD1. The germline V gene encodes CDR1 DFQATT and CDR2 SNEGSKA (reference sequence). J was trimmed by 5 bases and V by 5 bases; bases with no gene match: 9. CDR3 length: 14 residues. The CDR3 sequence: CSARGTGIGETQYF. The CDR3 DNA reads TGCAGTGCTCGAGGGACAGGGATCGGGGAGACCCAGTACTTC.

This clonotype was recorded a few times. This chain links TRBV4-2 with TRBJ2-5; 8 nucleotides agree with TRBD1. The J call could be wrong; TRBJ2-7 is a better fit for the DNA end. The CDR3 runs 16 residues. In germline, CDR1 is LGHNA, CDR2 YNFKEQ. CDR3 residues: CASSQISPQGAYEQYF. The CDR3 region has the DNA TGTGCCAGCAGCCAAATCTCACCACAGGGGGCCTACGAGCAGTACTTC.

The chain has TRBV7-2 and TRBJ2-7; D uncertain. The CDR3 runs to 14 residues. The V and J ends lost 5 bases and 0 bases respectively, with 11 bases between them. CDR1 and CDR2 (germline): SGHTA, FQGNSA. The CDR3 here is CASSALLTSYEQYF. Here the CDR3 DNA reads TGTGCCAGCAGCGCACTATTAACCTCCTACGAGCAGTACTTC.

The gene calls are TRBV10-3 and TRBJ1-1; D perhaps matches TRBD1 (6 bases). Looked up from germline, CDR1 is ENHRY and CDR2 is SYGVKD. The CDR3 totals 12 residues. V dropped 8 bases and J dropped 9 bases, with 16 bases sitting between them. CDR3 sequence: CAIRETGLQAFF. The CDR3, as DNA: TGTGCCATCCGGGAAACAGGGCTTCAAGCTTTCTTT.

Remarks on this clonotype: An end of the junction does not agree with germline; a read error may underlie this. The chain carries TRBV11-2 and TRBJ2-1; 8 bases are a match to TRBD1. TRBJ2-7 explains the end of the DNA better; the J call may be wrong. The CDR3 totals 13 residues. CDR1 and CDR2 from the germline V gene are SGHAT and FQNNGV. CDR3 protein: CTSIRDRGGEQYF. CDR3 bases: TGTACCAGCATCAGAGACAGGGGAGGCGAGCAGTACTTC.

This clonotype was recorded only once. The chain carries TRBV7-9 and TRBJ2-2; tentatively, D is TRBD1 or TRBD2 (6 bases each). Germline loops: CDR1 SEHNR, CDR2 FQNEAQ (reference sequence). The CDR3 is 14 residues long. Trimming took off 10 bases at V and 6 bases at J, with 18 bases between the two ends. The CDR3 region is CAMDSQGLSGELFF. In DNA form, the CDR3 reads TGTGCCATGGACTCACAGGGACTTTCCGGGGAGCTGTTTTTT.

V gene TRBV29-1 combines with J gene TRBJ1-1; no reliable D call. Germline-derived CDR1 and CDR2 are SQVTM and ANQGSEA. CDR3 length: 12 residues. V lost 5 bases and J lost 1, with 8 bases in between. CDR3 bases: TGCAGCGTTCTTATCCGGAACACTGAAGCTTTCTTT. It codes for CSVLIRNTEAFF.

This chain links TRBV5-5 with TRBJ2-5, with D unclear. Germline V gives CDR1 SGHKS, CDR2 YYEKEE (reference sequence). The V gene lost 0 bases and the J gene lost 0 bases, with 9 bases spanning the gap. The CDR3 loop spans 15 amino acids. CDR3 sequence reads: CASSLEWAYQETQYF. The CDR3 nucleotides read TGTGCCAGCAGCTTGGAATGGGCGTACCAAGAGACCCAGTACTTC.